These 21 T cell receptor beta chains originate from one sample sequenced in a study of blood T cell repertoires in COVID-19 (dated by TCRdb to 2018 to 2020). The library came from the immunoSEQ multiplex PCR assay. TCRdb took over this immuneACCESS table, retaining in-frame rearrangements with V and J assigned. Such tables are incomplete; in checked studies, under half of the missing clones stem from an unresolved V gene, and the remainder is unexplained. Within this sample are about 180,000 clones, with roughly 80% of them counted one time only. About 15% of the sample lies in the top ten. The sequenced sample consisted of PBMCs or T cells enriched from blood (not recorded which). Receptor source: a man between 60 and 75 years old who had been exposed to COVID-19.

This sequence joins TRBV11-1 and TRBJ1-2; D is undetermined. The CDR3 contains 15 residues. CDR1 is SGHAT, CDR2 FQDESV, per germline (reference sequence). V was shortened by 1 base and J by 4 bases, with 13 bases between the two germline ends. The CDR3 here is CASSLEAGLVYGYTF. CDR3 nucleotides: TGTGCCAGCAGCTTAGAAGCAGGACTTGTCTATGGCTACACCTTC.

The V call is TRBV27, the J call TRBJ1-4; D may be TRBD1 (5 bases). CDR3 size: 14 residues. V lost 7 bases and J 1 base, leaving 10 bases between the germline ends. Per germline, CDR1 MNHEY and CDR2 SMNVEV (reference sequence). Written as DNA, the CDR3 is TGTGCCAGCAACGGGCAGGGAACTAATGAAAAACTGTTTTTT. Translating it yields CASNGQGTNEKLFF.

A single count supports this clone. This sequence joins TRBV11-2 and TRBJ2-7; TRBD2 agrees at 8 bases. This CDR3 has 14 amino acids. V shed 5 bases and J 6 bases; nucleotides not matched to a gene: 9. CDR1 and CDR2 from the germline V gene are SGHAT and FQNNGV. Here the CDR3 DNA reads TGTGCCAGCAGCAATACAGCGGGAGTGGTCGAGCAGTACTTC. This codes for CASSNTAGVVEQYF.

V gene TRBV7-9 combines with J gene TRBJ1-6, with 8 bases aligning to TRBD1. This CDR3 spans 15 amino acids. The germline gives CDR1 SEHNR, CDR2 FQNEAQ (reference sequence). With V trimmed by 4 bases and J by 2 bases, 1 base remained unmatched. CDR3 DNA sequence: TGTGCCAGCAGCTCGGACAGGGCCTATAATTCACCCCTCCACTTT. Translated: CASSSDRAYNSPLHF. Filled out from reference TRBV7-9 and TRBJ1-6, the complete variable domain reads DTGVSQNPRHKITKRGQNVTFRCDPISEHNRLYWYRQTLGQGPEFLTYFQNEAQLEKSRLLSDRFSAERPKGSFSTLEIQRTEQGDSAMYLCASSSDRAYNSPLHFGNGTRLTVT.

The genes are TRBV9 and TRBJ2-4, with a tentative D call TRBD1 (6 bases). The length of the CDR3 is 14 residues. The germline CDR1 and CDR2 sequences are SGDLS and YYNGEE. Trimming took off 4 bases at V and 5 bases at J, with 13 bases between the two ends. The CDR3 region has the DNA TGTGCCAGCAGCAAGGGACAATTCCAAAACATTCAGTACTTC. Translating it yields CASSKGQFQNIQYF.

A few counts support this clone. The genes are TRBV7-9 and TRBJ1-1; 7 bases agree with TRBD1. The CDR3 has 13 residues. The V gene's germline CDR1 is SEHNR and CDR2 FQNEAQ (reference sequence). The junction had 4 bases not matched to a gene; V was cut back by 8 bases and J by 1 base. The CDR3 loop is CASWWDRNTEAFF. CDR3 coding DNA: TGTGCCAGCTGGTGGGACAGGAACACTGAAGCTTTCTTT.

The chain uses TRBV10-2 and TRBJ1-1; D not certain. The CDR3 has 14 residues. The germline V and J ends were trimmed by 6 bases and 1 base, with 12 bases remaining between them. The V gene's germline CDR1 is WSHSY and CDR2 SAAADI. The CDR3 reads CASSPVGRNTEAFF. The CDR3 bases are TGCGCCAGCAGCCCCGTCGGGAGGAACACTGAAGCTTTCTTT.

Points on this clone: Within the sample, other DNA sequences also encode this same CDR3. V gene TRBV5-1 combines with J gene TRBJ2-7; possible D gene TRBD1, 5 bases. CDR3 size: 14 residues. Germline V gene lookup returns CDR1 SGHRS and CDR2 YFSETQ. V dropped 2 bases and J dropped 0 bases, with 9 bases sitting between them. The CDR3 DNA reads TGCGCCAGCAGCTTAGACAGCAACTCCTACGAGCAGTACTTC. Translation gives CASSLDSNSYEQYF.

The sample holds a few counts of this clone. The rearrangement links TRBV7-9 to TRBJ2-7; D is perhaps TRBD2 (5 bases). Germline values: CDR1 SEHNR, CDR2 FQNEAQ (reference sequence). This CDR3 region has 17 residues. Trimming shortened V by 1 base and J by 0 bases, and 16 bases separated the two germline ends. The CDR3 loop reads CASSLVPTRTDSYEQYF. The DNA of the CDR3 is TGTGCCAGCAGCTTAGTCCCAACTAGAACAGACTCCTACGAGCAGTACTTC.

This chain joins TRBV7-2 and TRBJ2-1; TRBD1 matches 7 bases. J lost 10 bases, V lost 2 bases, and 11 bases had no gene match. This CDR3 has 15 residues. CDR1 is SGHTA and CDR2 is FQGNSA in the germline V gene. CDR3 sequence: CASSLIGGGDSEQFF. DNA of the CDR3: TGTGCCAGCAGCTTAATAGGGGGCGGAGATTCCGAGCAGTTCTTC.

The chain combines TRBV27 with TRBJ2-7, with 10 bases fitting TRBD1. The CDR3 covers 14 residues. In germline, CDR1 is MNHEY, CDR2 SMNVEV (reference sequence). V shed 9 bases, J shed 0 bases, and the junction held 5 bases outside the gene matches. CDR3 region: CASMGQGHSYEQYF. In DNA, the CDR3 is TGTGCCAGTATGGGACAGGGGCACTCCTACGAGCAGTACTTC.

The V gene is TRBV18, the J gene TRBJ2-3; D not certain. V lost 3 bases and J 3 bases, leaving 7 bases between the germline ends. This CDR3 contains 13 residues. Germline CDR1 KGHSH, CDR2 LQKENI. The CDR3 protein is CASSPPGTDTQYF. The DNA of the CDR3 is TGTGCCAGCTCACCTCCCGGGACAGATACGCAGTATTTT.

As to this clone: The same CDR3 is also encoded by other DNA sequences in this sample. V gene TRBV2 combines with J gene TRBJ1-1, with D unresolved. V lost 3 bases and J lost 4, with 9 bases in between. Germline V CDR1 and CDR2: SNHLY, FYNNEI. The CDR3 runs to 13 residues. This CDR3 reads CASSESRGTEAFF. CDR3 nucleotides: TGTGCCAGCAGTGAGTCGCGGGGCACTGAAGCTTTCTTT.

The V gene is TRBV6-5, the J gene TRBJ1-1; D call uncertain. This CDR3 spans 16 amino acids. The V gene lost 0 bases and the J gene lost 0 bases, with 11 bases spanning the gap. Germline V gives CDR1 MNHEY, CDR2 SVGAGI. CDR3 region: CASSYSSRVMNTEAFF. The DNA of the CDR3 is TGTGCCAGCAGTTACTCTAGTCGGGTGATGAACACTGAAGCTTTCTTT.

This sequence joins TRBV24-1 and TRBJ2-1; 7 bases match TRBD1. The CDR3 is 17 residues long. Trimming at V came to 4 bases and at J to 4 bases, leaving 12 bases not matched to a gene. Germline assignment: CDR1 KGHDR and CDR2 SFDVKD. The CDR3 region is CATSEPGTVGLYNEQFF. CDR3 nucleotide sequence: TGTGCCACCAGTGAGCCCGGGACAGTCGGTTTATACAATGAGCAGTTCTTC.

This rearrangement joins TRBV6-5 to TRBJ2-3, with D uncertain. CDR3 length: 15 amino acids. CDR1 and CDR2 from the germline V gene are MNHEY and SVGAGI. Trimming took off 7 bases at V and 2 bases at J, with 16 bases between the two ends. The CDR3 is CASIPSTRVTDTQYF. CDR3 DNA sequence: TGTGCCAGCATTCCCTCTACTCGGGTCACAGATACGCAGTATTTT.

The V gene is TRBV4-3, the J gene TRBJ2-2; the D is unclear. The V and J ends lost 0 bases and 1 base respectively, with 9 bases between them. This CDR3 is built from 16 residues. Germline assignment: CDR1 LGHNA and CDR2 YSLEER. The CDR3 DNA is TGCGCCAGCAGCCAAGATGTACCGGGGAACACCGGGGAGCTGTTTTTT. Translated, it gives CASSQDVPGNTGELFF.

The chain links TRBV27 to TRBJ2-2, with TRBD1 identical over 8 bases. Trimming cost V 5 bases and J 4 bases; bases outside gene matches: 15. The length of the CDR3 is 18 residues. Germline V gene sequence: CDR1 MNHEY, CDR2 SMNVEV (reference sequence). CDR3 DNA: TGTGCCAGCAGTCCCTCCAGGACAGGGAATTTGATCACCGGGGAGCTGTTTTTT. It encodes CASSPSRTGNLITGELFF.

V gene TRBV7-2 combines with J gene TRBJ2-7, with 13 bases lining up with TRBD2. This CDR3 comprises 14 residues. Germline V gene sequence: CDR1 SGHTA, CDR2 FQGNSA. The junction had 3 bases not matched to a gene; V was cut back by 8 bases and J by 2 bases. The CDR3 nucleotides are TGTGCCAGCCCTGGGACTAGCGGGGCCTACGAGCAGTACTTC. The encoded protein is CASPGTSGAYEQYF.

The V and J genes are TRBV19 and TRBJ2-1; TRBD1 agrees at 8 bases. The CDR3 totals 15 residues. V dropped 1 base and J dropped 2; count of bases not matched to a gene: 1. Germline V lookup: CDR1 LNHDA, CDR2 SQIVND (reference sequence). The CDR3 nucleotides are TGTGCCAGTAGTATAGGACAGGGGCCCTACAATGAGCAGTTCTTC. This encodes CASSIGQGPYNEQFF. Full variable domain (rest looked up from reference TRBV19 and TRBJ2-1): DGGITQSPKYLFRKEGQNVTLSCEQNLNHDAMYWYRQDPGQGLRLIYYSQIVNDFQKGDIAEGYSVSREKKESFPLTVTSAQKNPTAFYLCASSIGQGPYNEQFFGPGTRLTVL.

In DNA, the CDR3 is TGTGCCAGCAGCGTAGCCGGACGGTGGGGCGATGGCTACACCTTC. Translating it yields CASSVAGRWGDGYTF. The chain uses TRBV9 and TRBJ1-2; tentative D call: TRBD1 (5 bases). The CDR3 extends over 15 amino acids. Germline assignment: CDR1 SGDLS and CDR2 YYNGEE. Trimming stripped 0 bases from V and 6 bases from J, with 15 bases between.